A single sample gave rise to the 2 T cell receptor beta chains below, sequenced in a study of blood T cell repertoires in COVID-19 (dated by TCRdb to 2018 to 2020). The library was generated by the immunoSEQ multiplex PCR assay. The table was pulled from immuneACCESS by TCRdb, which kept in-frame rearrangements only. Such tables lose some clones; where checked, under half of the loss comes from unresolved V genes, and the rest has no known cause. In all, the sample holds some 87,000 clones, and approximately 86% of those were seen once. Approximately 10% of the sample lies in the top ten. Specimen: peripheral blood. These receptors were obtained from an older woman with active or convalescent COVID-19.

As concerns this clone: Compared with germline, one end of the junction differs, possibly owing to a read error. This chain connects TRBV3-1 (or the pseudogene TRBV3-2) to TRBJ2-7; 10 bases match TRBD1. Looked up from germline, CDR1 is LGHDT and CDR2 is YNNKEL (reference sequence). This CDR3 contains 14 residues. CDR3 nucleotides: TGTGCCAACAGCCTTGGGACAGGGGACTACGAGCAGTACTTC. It yields the protein CANSLGTGDYEQYF.

The chain employs TRBV28 and TRBJ1-2; D is undetermined. The V gene lost 8 bases and the J gene lost 4 bases, with 11 bases spanning the gap. The length of the CDR3 is 12 residues. CDR1 is MDHEN and CDR2 is SYDVKM in the germline V gene. CDR3 nucleotide sequence: TGTGCCAGCCTAGAGTCGACCTATGGCTACACCTTC. Protein: CASLESTYGYTF.